Reported below is one TCR beta chain. This record comes from a study of blood T cell repertoires in COVID-19. Looking at the study overall: Acute-phase and convalescent COVID-19 samples originated in the United States, Italy and Spain. In each case, the material was cDNA or gDNA derived from T cells, B-cell-depleted T cells, or PBMCs.

V was pared by 1 base and J by 7 bases, with 17 bases between. The CDR3 loop spans 14 amino acids. In germline, CDR1 is GTSNPN, CDR2 SVGIG (reference sequence). Patients of the Seattle cohort, enrolled during active infection, were followed longitudinally. Original processing notes: Reference gene primer amplification in the assay estimated nucleated cell counts. Produced via immunoSEQ multiplex PCR; TCRdb's table is partial and in-frame only. V and J calls and clone size are as listed in that table; D and trimming were resolved from the DNA. The sample has 250,000 to 350,000 clones; 84% are singletons.

This TCR came from a human donor with COVID-19, enrolled during active disease. The donor label of this sample is uncertain. The J gene is TRBJ2-7, the V gene TRBV30; a possible D gene is TRBD1 (5 bases). Sequencing was done on a sample of peripheral blood. DNA of the CDR3: TGTGCCTGGAGTGAACAGGACAAGCGTTTAGAGCAGTACTTC. Protein sequence: CAWSEQDKRLEQYF.